Each of the 29 T cell receptor beta chains below was sequenced from the same sample in a study of cytomegalovirus exposure and HLA in healthy donors. Some clones are missing from TCRdb's copy, which holds only in-frame ones; the method was immunoSEQ multiplex PCR. Among 80,000 to 100,000 clones, approximately 90% were seen once, and the ten largest hold over 2%. Input material: PBMCs. Receptors originate from a man aged 30 to 39 in good health and CMV-seronegative.

This chain joins TRBV9 and TRBJ2-5, with a possible D match to TRBD2 (5 bases). This CDR3 region has 13 residues. Deletions cut 4 bases from V and 2 bases from J, with 9 bases between. Looked up from germline, CDR1 is SGDLS and CDR2 is YYNGEE. CDR3 nucleotide sequence: TGTGCCAGCAGCTTGAGCGGACAAGAGACCCAGTACTTC. The encoded protein is CASSLSGQETQYF. Full variable domain (remainder filled in from reference TRBV9 and TRBJ2-5): DSGVTQTPKHLITATGQRVTLRCSPRSGDLSVYWYQQSLDQGLQFLIQYYNGEERAKGNILERFSAQQFPDLHSELNLSSLELGDSALYFCASSLSGQETQYFGPGTRLLVL.

The V call is TRBV2, the J call TRBJ1-5; D unresolved. The CDR3 extends over 15 amino acids. V was clipped by 2 bases and J by 0 bases, with 8 bases between them. Germline loops: CDR1 SNHLY, CDR2 FYNNEI. CDR3 residues: CASSEFGSSNQPQHF. The CDR3 DNA reads TGTGCCAGCAGTGAATTCGGGAGTAGCAATCAGCCCCAGCATTTT.

This clone turned up a few times. This chain joins TRBV27 and TRBJ1-2; possibly TRBD1 for D (6 bases). CDR3 length: 14 amino acids. The germline CDR1 and CDR2 sequences are MNHEY and SMNVEV (reference sequence). V lost 5 bases and J 3 bases, leaving 13 bases between the germline ends. CDR3 sequence: CASSPRQDYYGYTF. CDR3 DNA sequence: TGTGCCAGCAGTCCCAGACAGGATTACTATGGCTACACCTTC.

The chain employs TRBV28 and TRBJ1-1, with 10 bases that match TRBD1. CDR3 size: 17 residues. Germline V lookup: CDR1 MDHEN, CDR2 SYDVKM. J gave up 0 bases and V 3 bases, and 7 bases lay outside the gene matches. The CDR3 region has the DNA TGTGCCAGCAGTTTGTTGGGGACAGGGGACATGAACACTGAAGCTTTCTTT. It translates to CASSLLGTGDMNTEAFF.

This clone was found once. The chain joins TRBV11-3 to TRBJ2-1; 8 nucleotides agree with TRBD2. The CDR3 length is 16 residues. The ends lost 1 base at V and 0 bases at J; junction bases unmatched: 2. The germline gives CDR1 SGHNT, CDR2 YENEEA. CDR3 in amino acids: CASSLVLAGSYNEQFF. As DNA, the CDR3 is TGTGCCAGCAGCTTAGTGCTAGCGGGCTCCTACAATGAGCAGTTCTTC.

This clone was found a few times. The chain carries TRBV7-8 and TRBJ2-5, with 8 bases identical to TRBD2. J gave up 7 bases and V 8 bases, and 9 bases lay outside the gene matches. This CDR3 spans 13 amino acids. The germline CDR1 and CDR2 sequences are SGHVS and FQNEAQ. CDR3: CASGAGEFGTQYF. The DNA of the CDR3 is TGTGCCAGCGGAGCGGGAGAATTTGGGACCCAGTACTTC.

By its share, this clone is medium-sized. V is TRBV6-1 and J is TRBJ2-3, with 8 bases lining up with TRBD1. The junction had 7 bases not matched to a gene; V was cut back by 2 bases and J by 6 bases. The CDR3 has 15 amino acids. Germline loops: CDR1 MNHNS, CDR2 SASEGT. CDR3 nucleotide sequence: TGTGCCAGCAGTGAAATGCAGGGGGCAAGGGATACGCAGTATTTT. Translation: CASSEMQGARDTQYF.

The chain combines TRBV11-2 with TRBJ2-1; TRBD2 might be the D (6 bases). Trimming cost V 1 base and J 3 bases, with 7 bases left between them. The germline CDR1 and CDR2 sequences are SGHAT and FQNNGV. The CDR3 loop spans 14 amino acids. In DNA, the CDR3 is TGTGCCAGCAGCTTAGGGGAGGACTACAATGAGCAGTTCTTC. Translation gives CASSLGEDYNEQFF.

CDR3 DNA sequence: TGTGCCAGCAGTTACTTCAGGGTTTCGAACACTGAAGCTTTCTTT. Encoded protein: CASSYFRVSNTEAFF. The chain couples TRBV6-5 to TRBJ1-1, with D perhaps matching TRBD1 (5 bases). The V gene's germline CDR1 is MNHEY and CDR2 SVGAGI. The CDR3 has 15 amino acids. V lost 1 base and J lost 1, with 10 bases in between.

The V and J genes are TRBV19 and TRBJ2-1, with D hard to call. The CDR3 consists of 15 residues. V was clipped by 6 bases and J by 0 bases, with 12 bases between them. The germline V gene has CDR1 LNHDA and CDR2 SQIVND (reference sequence). CDR3 nucleotides: TGTGCCAGTAGGGTCGATACGAGCTCCTACAATGAGCAGTTCTTC. Protein product: CASRVDTSSYNEQFF.

The V call is TRBV27, the J call TRBJ2-1; TRBD2 matches 7 bases. CDR1 and CDR2 from the germline V gene are MNHEY and SMNVEV (reference sequence). Trimming cost V 6 bases and J 4 bases; bases outside gene matches: 9. CDR3 length: 15 amino acids. This CDR3 reads CASSRDYRGYNEQFF. The CDR3 coding sequence is TGTGCCAGCAGCAGGGACTATAGGGGATACAATGAGCAGTTCTTC.

V gene TRBV30 combines with J gene TRBJ1-1; D remains unclear. The CDR3 runs to 13 residues. Germline V gene sequence: CDR1 GTSNPN, CDR2 SVGIG (reference sequence). With 3 bases removed from V and 4 bases from J, the gap between germline ends came to 12 bases. The CDR3 DNA is TGTGCCTGGAGCCTCTCCCGGGGCACTGAAGCTTTCTTT. This codes for CAWSLSRGTEAFF. Supplemented by reference TRBV30 and TRBJ1-1, the full variable domain reads SQTIHQWPATLVQPVGSPLSLECTVEGTSNPNLYWYRQAAGRGLQLLFYSVGIGQISSEVPQNLSASRPQDRQFILSSKKLLLSDSGFYLCAWSLSRGTEAFFGQGTRLTVV.

This clone was seen just once. The chain is built from TRBV2 and TRBJ1-1, with D maybe TRBD1 (5 bases). The length of the CDR3 is 13 residues. Germline V gene lookup returns CDR1 SNHLY and CDR2 FYNNEI. V dropped 6 bases and J dropped 2 bases, with 10 bases sitting between them. The CDR3 spells CASRVTGNTEAFF. CDR3 DNA sequence: TGTGCCAGCAGGGTAACAGGTAACACTGAAGCTTTCTTT.

In its sample, this clone was seen once. The chain has TRBV11-2 and TRBJ2-7; D possibly corresponds to TRBD2 (5 bases). V lost 0 bases, J lost 2 bases, and 11 bases lay in between. CDR1 and CDR2 from the germline V gene are SGHAT and FQNNGV. The CDR3 is 15 residues long. In DNA, the CDR3 is TGTGCCAGCAGCTTAGATGGGAGTAGCGCCTACGAGCAGTACTTC. The encoded protein is CASSLDGSSAYEQYF.

The chain couples TRBV4-2 to TRBJ1-2, with D hard to call. V gave up 1 base and J gave up 4 bases, with 7 bases separating them. Germline loops: CDR1 LGHNA, CDR2 YNFKEQ. The CDR3 runs to 13 residues. In nucleotides, the CDR3 is TGTGCCAGCAGCCAAGTCGGGAGCTATGGCTACACCTTC. It is translated as CASSQVGSYGYTF.

The chain uses TRBV10-3 and TRBJ2-7; D is possibly TRBD2 (6 bases). This CDR3 has 13 residues. Deletions cut 0 bases from V and 8 bases from J, with 11 bases between. The germline CDR1 and CDR2 sequences are ENHRY and SYGVKD. CDR3 region: CAISESEGRKQYF. The CDR3 region has the DNA TGTGCCATCAGTGAGTCGGAGGGCCGAAAGCAGTACTTC.

The rearrangement links TRBV6-5 to TRBJ1-5; D not certain. V was trimmed by 9 bases and J by 0 bases, leaving 9 bases between them. The CDR3 runs 13 residues. Germline assignment: CDR1 MNHEY and CDR2 SVGAGI. The CDR3 sequence is CASAEASNQPQHF. The DNA of the CDR3 is TGTGCCAGTGCGGAGGCTAGCAATCAGCCCCAGCATTTT.

CDR3 DNA sequence: TGTGCCAGCAGCCCGAGTTGGCGGGAGAAACTGTTTTTT. Translated, it gives CASSPSWREKLFF. The rearrangement links TRBV7-2 to TRBJ1-4; D is ambiguous. The germline V gene encodes CDR1 SGHTA and CDR2 FQGNSA. V gave up 5 bases and J gave up 11 bases, with 15 bases separating them. The CDR3 contains 13 residues.

This clone was observed once. The rearrangement joins TRBV28 to TRBJ1-2; D gene ambiguous. V lost 3 bases and J 0 bases, leaving 8 bases between the germline ends. CDR1 MDHEN and CDR2 SYDVKM come from the germline V gene. This CDR3 comprises 14 residues. CDR3 residues: CASSLEQTNYGYTF. In DNA form, the CDR3 reads TGTGCCAGCAGTTTGGAGCAGACTAACTATGGCTACACCTTC.

CDR3 amino acids: CASSLSGRLDSYEKLFF. The CDR3 DNA reads as TGCGCCAGCAGCTTGTCCGGACGATTGGACAGTTATGAAAAACTGTTTTTT. This chain joins TRBV5-1 and TRBJ1-4, with D possibly matching TRBD1 (6 bases). The V gene lost 1 base and the J gene lost 6 bases, with 19 bases spanning the gap. The CDR3 consists of 17 residues. The V gene's germline CDR1 is SGHRS and CDR2 YFSETQ.

This clone was counted between two and nine times. The rearrangement links TRBV29-1 to TRBJ2-3; TRBD2 aligns across 12 bases. The CDR3 spans 15 residues. The J segment lost 2 bases and the V segment lost 8 bases, leaving 8 bases of the junction unmatched. Germline assignment: CDR1 SQVTM and CDR2 ANQGSEA. DNA of the CDR3: TGCAGCACCTTGACTAGCGGGGGATCCACAGATACGCAGTATTTT. Translated: CSTLTSGGSTDTQYF.

This clone has more than one count but fewer than ten. This chain uses TRBV11-1 with TRBJ2-7; TRBD2 might be the D (6 bases). Trimming took 0 bases from V and 1 from J, leaving 7 bases between them. This CDR3 comprises 14 residues. Germline V gene sequence: CDR1 SGHAT, CDR2 FQDESV (reference sequence). This CDR3 is CASSLARGSYEQYF. CDR3 bases: TGTGCCAGCAGCTTAGCGCGGGGTTCCTACGAGCAGTACTTC. The full variable domain, with the rest looked up from reference TRBV11-1 and TRBJ2-7, is EAEVAQSPRYKITEKSQAVAFWCDPISGHATLYWYRQILGQGPELLVQFQDESVVDDSQLPKDRFSAERLKGVDSTLKIQPAELGDSAMYLCASSLARGSYEQYFGPGTRLTVT.

This chain links TRBV15 with TRBJ1-2; D call uncertain. The CDR3 is made up of 14 amino acids. Per germline, CDR1 LNHNV and CDR2 YYDKDF (reference sequence). Trimming took off 0 bases at V and 5 bases at J, with 10 bases between the two ends. CDR3 protein: CATSRDRTSYGYTF. For the CDR3, the DNA is TGTGCCACCAGCAGAGATCGGACTTCGTATGGCTACACCTTC.

The rearrangement links TRBV11-2 to TRBJ1-5; the D gene is possibly TRBD1 (5 bases). V gave up 1 base and J gave up 3 bases, with 16 bases separating them. Germline values: CDR1 SGHAT, CDR2 FQNNGV. The CDR3 contains 17 residues. The CDR3 is CASSLGLTGHYNQPQHF. CDR3 coding DNA: TGTGCCAGCAGCTTAGGTCTCACAGGACACTACAATCAGCCCCAGCATTTT. The entire variable domain, with the rest obtained from reference TRBV11-2 and TRBJ1-5, is as follows: EAGVAQSPRYKIIEKRQSVAFWCNPISGHATLYWYQQILGQGPKLLIQFQNNGVVDDSQLPKDRFSAERLKGVDSTLKIQPAKLEDSAVYLCASSLGLTGHYNQPQHFGDGTRLSIL.

The gene calls are TRBV4-2 and TRBJ2-7; 7 positions match TRBD2. This CDR3 is built from 18 residues. CDR1 LGHNA and CDR2 YNFKEQ come from the germline V gene. Trimming took 0 bases from V and 3 from J; bases not matched to a gene: 14. The CDR3 DNA reads TGTGCCAGCAGCCAAGATCTGAGTCTAGCGGAATTGGACTACGAGCAGTACTTC. Translation gives CASSQDLSLAELDYEQYF.

The chain carries TRBV11-2 and TRBJ1-6; TRBD1 might be the D (6 bases). With 2 bases removed from V and 7 bases from J, the gap between germline ends came to 21 bases. The germline V gene has CDR1 SGHAT and CDR2 FQNNGV. The CDR3 consists of 18 residues. CDR3 protein: CASSLTFSLQGENSPLHF. The DNA for the CDR3 is TGTGCCAGCAGCTTAACCTTCTCCTTACAGGGAGAGAATTCACCCCTCCACTTT.

The gene calls are TRBV10-3 and TRBJ2-5; 11 bases line up with TRBD2. V gave up 4 bases and J gave up 1 base; unmatched junction bases: 2. The CDR3 has 15 residues. Germline V gene data show CDR1 as ENHRY and CDR2 as SYGVKD. The CDR3 region is CAISGSGGVQETQYF. For the CDR3, the DNA is TGTGCCATCAGTGGTAGCGGGGGGGTCCAAGAGACCCAGTACTTC.

This sequence joins TRBV28 and TRBJ2-7; 9 nucleotides agree with TRBD1. The CDR3 consists of 14 residues. Germline lookup yields CDR1 MDHEN and CDR2 SYDVKM. J gave up 5 bases and V 5 bases, and 7 bases lay outside the gene matches. The CDR3 protein is CASSPGQGRDEQYF. CDR3 bases: TGTGCCAGCAGTCCAGGACAGGGGAGGGACGAGCAGTACTTC.

The rearrangement joins TRBV6-1 to TRBJ1-5; D is ambiguous. V was clipped by 2 bases and J by 0 bases, with 5 bases between them. From germline, CDR1 is MNHNS and CDR2 SASEGT. This CDR3 comprises 14 residues. CDR3 in amino acids: CASSEQDSNQPQHF. As DNA, the CDR3 is TGTGCCAGCAGTGAACAGGATAGCAATCAGCCCCAGCATTTT.